This TCR beta chain was recorded in a study of T cell responses to AZD1222 COVID-19 vaccine. Worth noting for this clone: Its antigen is undetermined.

Germline CDR1 SNHLY, CDR2 FYNNEI. Trimming removed 6 bases from V and 5 bases from J; junction bases left unmatched: 6. This CDR3 spans 13 amino acids. Sequencing used immunoSEQ multiplex PCR; TCRdb keeps in-frame clones, though not all of them. The top ten clones hold about 2% of a sample with some 150,000 clones, just over 90% of them seen once. Study results and limitations: White British donors predominated, females outnumbered males, and clonal diversity was possibly underestimated. Spike was spanned by vaccine-associated CD4 TCRs, with dominance at 160-218 and 743-854.

This TCR derives from an adult who received the AZD1222 COVID-19 vaccine. The sample here was peripheral blood, taken 28 days after the second AZD1222 dose. J is TRBJ1-2 and V is TRBV2, with TRBD1 matching 7 bases. This chain's CDR3 is CASRVGQQYGYTF. In nucleotides, the CDR3 is TGTGCCAGCAGGGTGGGACAGCAGTATGGCTACACCTTC.